This passage covers 19 T cell receptor beta chains from one sample sequenced in a study of T cells of healthy individuals. TCRdb reprocessed the 5' RACE reads with MiXCR, giving one entry per CDR3 protein. Among about 63,000 distinct CDR3 sequences listed, roughly 15% were seen once. The receptors derive from a human donor in good health.

In this sample, this clonotype is medium-sized. The chain joins TRBV6-2 or TRBV6-3 to TRBJ2-2, with 9 bases aligning to TRBD2. The CDR3 covers 15 residues. With 6 bases clipped from V and 0 bases from J, the junction kept 2 bases outside the gene matches. Germline V lookup: CDR1 MNHEY, CDR2 SVGEGT. This CDR3 is CASSPSGTNTGELFF. The DNA for the CDR3 is TGTGCCAGCAGCCCTAGCGGGACGAACACCGGGGAGCTGTTTTTT.

The V and J genes are TRBV4-1 and TRBJ1-5, with 8 bases lining up with TRBD1. CDR1 is MGHRA, CDR2 YSYEKL, per germline. The CDR3 loop spans 15 amino acids. J was trimmed by 5 bases and V by 4 bases; bases with no gene match: 7. The CDR3 sequence: CASSRMTGDHQPQHF. The CDR3 bases are TGCGCCAGCAGCCGCATGACAGGGGACCATCAGCCCCAGCATTTT.

The rearrangement uses TRBV6-5 and TRBJ1-5, with D tentatively TRBD1 (6 bases). The germline V gene encodes CDR1 MNHEY and CDR2 SVGAGI. V was shortened by 4 bases and J by 2 bases, with 9 bases between the two germline ends. The CDR3 sequence is 14 residues long. The CDR3 DNA reads TGTGCCAGCAGTTCACAGGGTCGCAATCAGCCCCAGCATTTT. Its translation is CASSSQGRNQPQHF.

This clonotype came up many times. V usage is TRBV28 and J usage is TRBJ1-6; D is uncertain. Trimming removed 6 bases at V and 10 bases at J, with 10 bases between. This CDR3 has 12 residues. Germline loops: CDR1 MDHEN, CDR2 SYDVKM. The CDR3 loop is CASRPQESPLHF. CDR3 bases: TGTGCCAGCAGACCTCAGGAATCACCCCTCCACTTT.

The rearrangement links TRBV12-3 or TRBV12-4 to TRBJ1-1; 7 positions agree with TRBD1. The CDR3 has 13 residues. V lost 6 bases and J lost 11; bases outside the gene matches: 12. The CDR3 region is CASRPTGPLGAFF. CDR3 DNA sequence: TGTGCCAGCAGACCGACAGGGCCCTTAGGGGCTTTCTTT.

A remark on this clonotype: It may be a read error: a sequence one base away is much more abundant. DNA for the CDR3: TGTGCCATTACGACAGGAGGTGAAGCTTTCTTT. As protein: CAITTGGEAFF. The J gene is TRBJ1-1, the V gene TRBV19; maybe TRBD1 (6 bases). CDR3 length: 11 residues. The V end was cut by 10 bases, the J end by 7 bases, with 13 bases between. Germline CDR1 is LNHDA and CDR2 is SQIVND (reference sequence).

This clonotype was seen ten or more times. The CDR3 nucleotides are TGTGCCAGCAGTTTCTCGCACCAAGAGACCCAGTACTTC. Translated: CASSFSHQETQYF. The V call is TRBV28, the J call TRBJ2-5; no reliable D call. Trimming pared 3 bases from V and 0 bases from J, leaving 5 bases between. The CDR3 is 13 residues long. Per germline, CDR1 MDHEN and CDR2 SYDVKM.

The table lists this clonotype with a few counts. The rearrangement links TRBV20-1 to TRBJ2-5; 9 bases match TRBD2. This CDR3 spans 13 amino acids. Germline V gene lookup returns CDR1 DFQATT and CDR2 SNEGSKA (reference sequence). After removal of 5 bases from V and 5 bases from J, the junction contained 6 bases not matched to a gene. The CDR3, as DNA: TGCAGTGCTCGACTAGCGGTGAAGGAGACCCAGTACTTC. Amino acid sequence: CSARLAVKETQYF.

Many counts were recorded for this clonotype. The gene calls are TRBV7-2 and TRBJ1-1, with D unresolved. Germline assignment: CDR1 SGHTA and CDR2 FQGNSA. The CDR3 runs to 14 residues. The germline V and J ends were trimmed by 5 bases and 0 bases, with 10 bases remaining between them. CDR3 nucleotide sequence: TGTGCCAGCAGCCCCACGGTACTGAACACTGAAGCTTTCTTT. Translating it yields CASSPTVLNTEAFF.

This clonotype was seen only once. The chain combines TRBV20-1 with TRBJ1-1, with D hard to call. Per germline, CDR1 DFQATT and CDR2 SNEGSKA (reference sequence). CDR3 length equals 14 residues. V was clipped by 0 bases and J by 3 bases, with 11 bases between them. The CDR3 DNA reads TGCAGTGCTAGAGAGGTCCTGGGCTACACTGAAGCTTTCTTT. The encoded protein is CSAREVLGYTEAFF.

The gene calls are TRBV19 and TRBJ2-1; tentatively, D is TRBD1 (6 bases). The V gene lost 2 bases and the J gene lost 3 bases, with 11 bases spanning the gap. Per the germline V gene, CDR1 is LNHDA and CDR2 is SQIVND (reference sequence). CDR3 length: 15 amino acids. The CDR3 DNA reads TGTGCCAGTAGTATACCGGGACAACTCTACAATGAGCAGTTCTTC. This encodes CASSIPGQLYNEQFF.

The table lists this clonotype with many counts. CDR3: CASSYPGTATYEQYF. CDR3 coding DNA: TGTGCCAGCAGTTACCCAGGGACGGCAACCTACGAGCAGTACTTC. The J gene is TRBJ2-7, the V gene TRBV6-6; D might be TRBD1 or TRBD2, each matching 5 bases. CDR3 size: 15 residues. With 2 bases removed from V and 2 bases from J, the gap between germline ends came to 13 bases. Looked up from germline, CDR1 is MNHNY and CDR2 is SVGAGI (reference sequence).

This chain connects TRBV10-3 to TRBJ1-6, with D possibly being TRBD1 (5 bases). V was cut by 6 bases and J by 3 bases, with 12 bases left in between. Germline CDR1 and CDR2: ENHRY and SYGVKD. The CDR3 totals 15 residues. The CDR3 bases are TGTGCCATCAGGGGCACAGGTGTCTATAATTCACCCCTCCACTTT. Amino acid sequence: CAIRGTGVYNSPLHF.

The sample holds many counts of this clonotype. The rearrangement joins TRBV6-4 to TRBJ2-7, with 9 positions matching TRBD2. This CDR3 region has 15 residues. V lost 8 bases and J lost 3; bases outside the gene matches: 11. Germline V CDR1 and CDR2: MRHNA, SNTAGT. The CDR3 sequence is CASQFTSGSSYEQYF. The CDR3 DNA reads TGTGCCAGCCAATTTACTAGCGGGTCGAGCTACGAGCAGTACTTC.

This clonotype was found many times. This chain connects TRBV25-1 to TRBJ2-7; TRBD2 might be the D (7 bases). Germline CDR1 MGHDK, CDR2 SYGVNS. The CDR3 is 18 amino acids. Trimming pared 2 bases from V and 2 bases from J, leaving 22 bases between. The CDR3 nucleotides are TGTGCCAGCAGTGAAAAATGGCGTCGGGTGGGGGGGCCCTACGAGCAGTACTTC. Translated, it gives CASSEKWRRVGGPYEQYF.

The chain has TRBV29-1 and TRBJ1-1; possible D gene TRBD1, 6 bases. CDR1 and CDR2 (germline): SQVTM, ANQGSEA. V was clipped by 7 bases and J by 3 bases, with 18 bases between them. The CDR3 sequence is 14 residues long. The CDR3 DNA follows: TGCAGCGAGACGGGGGTAAGGGGGGACACTGAAGCTTTCTTT. It encodes CSETGVRGDTEAFF.

This chain connects TRBV28 to TRBJ1-2; D gene unclear. Between the trimmed V and J ends, which lost 2 bases and 6 bases, there was a span of 10 bases. Germline V gene lookup returns CDR1 MDHEN and CDR2 SYDVKM. This CDR3 contains 13 residues. This chain's CDR3 is CASSLGQAHGYTF. CDR3 DNA: TGTGCCAGCAGTTTAGGGCAAGCTCATGGCTACACCTTC.

This clonotype appeared a few times. This rearrangement joins TRBV28 to TRBJ2-3, with 7 bases that match TRBD2. This CDR3 spans 12 amino acids. V gave up 3 bases and J gave up 14 bases; unmatched junction bases: 8. Germline loops: CDR1 MDHEN, CDR2 SYDVKM. The CDR3 protein is CASSLRGLPSYF. CDR3 in DNA: TGTGCCAGCAGTTTGAGGGGACTACCGTCGTATTTT.

This clonotype was recorded many times. J is TRBJ2-1 and V is TRBV6-2 or TRBV6-3; 7 positions agree with TRBD2. V shed 8 bases, J shed 8 bases, and the junction held 12 bases outside the gene matches. The CDR3 runs to 14 residues. Germline CDR1 and CDR2: MNHEY and SVGEGT. The CDR3 protein is CASRRGGSFHEQFF. The CDR3 bases are TGTGCCAGCCGACGTGGCGGGAGTTTCCATGAGCAGTTCTTC.